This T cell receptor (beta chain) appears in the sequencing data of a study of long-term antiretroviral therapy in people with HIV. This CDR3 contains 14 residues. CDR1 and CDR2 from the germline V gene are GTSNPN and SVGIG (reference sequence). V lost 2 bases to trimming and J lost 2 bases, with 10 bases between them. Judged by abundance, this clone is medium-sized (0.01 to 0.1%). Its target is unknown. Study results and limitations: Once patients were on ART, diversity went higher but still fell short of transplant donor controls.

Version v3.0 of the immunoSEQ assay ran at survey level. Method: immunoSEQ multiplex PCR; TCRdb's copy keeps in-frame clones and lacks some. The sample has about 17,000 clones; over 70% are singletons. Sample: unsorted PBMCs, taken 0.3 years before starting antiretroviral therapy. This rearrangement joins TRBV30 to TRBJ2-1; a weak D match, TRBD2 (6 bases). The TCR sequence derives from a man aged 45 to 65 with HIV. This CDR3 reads CAWSKAGPYNEQFF. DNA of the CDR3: TGTGCCTGGAGTAAGGCGGGACCCTACAATGAGCAGTTCTTC.